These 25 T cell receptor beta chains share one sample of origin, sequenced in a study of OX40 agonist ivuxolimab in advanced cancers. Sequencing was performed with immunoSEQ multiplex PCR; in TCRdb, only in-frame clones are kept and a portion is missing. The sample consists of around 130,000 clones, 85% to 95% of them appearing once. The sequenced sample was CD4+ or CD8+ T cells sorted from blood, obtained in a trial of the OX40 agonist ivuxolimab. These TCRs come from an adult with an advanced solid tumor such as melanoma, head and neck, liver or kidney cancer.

The CDR3 is CASSPPLGTGQETQYF. The CDR3 DNA is TGTGCCAGCAGTCCCCCATTAGGGACGGGGCAAGAGACCCAGTACTTC. V and J are TRBV28 and TRBJ2-5, with D perhaps being TRBD1 or TRBD2 (5 bases each). Per germline, CDR1 MDHEN and CDR2 SYDVKM. This CDR3 comprises 16 residues. Trimming pared 5 bases from V and 2 bases from J, leaving 18 bases between.

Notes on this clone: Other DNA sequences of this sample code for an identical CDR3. The CDR3 spells CASSPDRVNEQFF. The CDR3 region has the DNA TGTGCCAGCTCACCGGACAGGGTGAATGAGCAGTTCTTC. V usage is TRBV18 and J usage is TRBJ2-1, with 8 bases that match TRBD1. Germline CDR1 reads KGHSH; CDR2 reads LQKENI. V gave up 3 bases and J gave up 7 bases; unmatched junction bases: 2. The CDR3 loop spans 13 amino acids.

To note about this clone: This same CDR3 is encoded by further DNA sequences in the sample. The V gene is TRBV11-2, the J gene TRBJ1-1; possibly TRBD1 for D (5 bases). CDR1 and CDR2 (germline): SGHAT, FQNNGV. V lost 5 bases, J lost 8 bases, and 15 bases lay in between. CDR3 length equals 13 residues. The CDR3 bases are TGTGCCAGCAGCATACGGGGCAACGGGGAAGCTTTCTTT. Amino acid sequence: CASSIRGNGEAFF. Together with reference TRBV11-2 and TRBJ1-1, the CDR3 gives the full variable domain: EAGVAQSPRYKIIEKRQSVAFWCNPISGHATLYWYQQILGQGPKLLIQFQNNGVVDDSQLPKDRFSAERLKGVDSTLKIQPAKLEDSAVYLCASSIRGNGEAFFGQGTRLTVV.

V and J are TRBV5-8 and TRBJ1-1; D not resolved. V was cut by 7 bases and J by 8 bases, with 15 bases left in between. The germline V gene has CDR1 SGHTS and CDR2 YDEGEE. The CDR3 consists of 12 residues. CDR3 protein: CASSTLTGEAFF. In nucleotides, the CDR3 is TGTGCCAGCTCCACTTTGACGGGGGAAGCTTTCTTT. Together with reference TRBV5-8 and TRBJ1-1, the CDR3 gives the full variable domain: EAGVTQSPTHLIKTRGQQATLRCSPISGHTSVYWYQQALGLGLQFLLWYDEGEERNRGNFPPRFSGRQFPNYSSELNVNALELEDSALYLCASSTLTGEAFFGQGTRLTVV.

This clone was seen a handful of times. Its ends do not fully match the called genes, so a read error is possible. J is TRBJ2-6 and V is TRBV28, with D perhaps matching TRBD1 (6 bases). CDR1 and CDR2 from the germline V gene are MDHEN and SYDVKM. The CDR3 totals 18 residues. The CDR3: CASTPIGQLTSGANVLTF. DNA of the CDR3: TGTGCCAGTACACCGATCGGACAGCTTACATCTGGTGCCAACGTCCTGACTTTC.

In DNA form, the CDR3 reads TGTGCCAGCAGCTTACGCGCGGGAGGTAATGAGCAGTTCTTC. Its translation is CASSLRAGGNEQFF. This chain connects TRBV7-6 to TRBJ2-1, with 8 bases fitting TRBD2. The CDR3 is made up of 14 amino acids. With 2 bases clipped from V and 7 bases from J, the junction kept 4 bases outside the gene matches. Per germline, CDR1 SGHVS and CDR2 FNYEAQ.

CDR3 residues: CASSLTGRWELQETQYF. In DNA, the CDR3 is TGTGCCAGCAGCTTAACCGGGCGATGGGAATTACAAGAGACCCAGTACTTC. The genes are TRBV7-3 and TRBJ2-5, with no clear D. Deletions cut 0 bases from V and 2 bases from J, with 16 bases between. The germline V gene encodes CDR1 SGHTA and CDR2 FQGTGA. This CDR3 is built from 17 residues.

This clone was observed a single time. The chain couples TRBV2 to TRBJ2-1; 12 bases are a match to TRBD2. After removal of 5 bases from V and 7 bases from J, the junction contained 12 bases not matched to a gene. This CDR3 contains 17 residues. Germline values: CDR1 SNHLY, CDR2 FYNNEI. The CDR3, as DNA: TGTGCCAGCAGTATAGGACTAGCGGGAATAATGGCAAATGAGCAGTTCTTC. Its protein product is CASSIGLAGIMANEQFF.

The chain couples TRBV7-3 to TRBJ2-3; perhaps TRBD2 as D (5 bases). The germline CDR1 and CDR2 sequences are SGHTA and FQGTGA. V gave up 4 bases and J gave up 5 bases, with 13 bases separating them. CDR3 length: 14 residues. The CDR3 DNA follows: TGTGCCAGCAGCTCTGGACGGGCGGGAGATACGCAGTATTTT. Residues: CASSSGRAGDTQYF.

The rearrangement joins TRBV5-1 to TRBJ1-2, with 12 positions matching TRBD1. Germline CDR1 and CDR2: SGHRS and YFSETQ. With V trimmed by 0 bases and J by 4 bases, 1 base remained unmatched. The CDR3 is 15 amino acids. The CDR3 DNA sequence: TGCGCCAGCAGCTTGGCGGGACAGGGGGCCTATGGCTACACCTTC. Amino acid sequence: CASSLAGQGAYGYTF.

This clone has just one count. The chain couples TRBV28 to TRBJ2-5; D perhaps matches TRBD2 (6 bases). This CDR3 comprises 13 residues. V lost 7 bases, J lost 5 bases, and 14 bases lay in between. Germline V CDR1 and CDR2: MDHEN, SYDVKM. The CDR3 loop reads CASTGTTSETQYF. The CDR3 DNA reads TGTGCCAGCACAGGGACCACTAGCGAGACCCAGTACTTC.

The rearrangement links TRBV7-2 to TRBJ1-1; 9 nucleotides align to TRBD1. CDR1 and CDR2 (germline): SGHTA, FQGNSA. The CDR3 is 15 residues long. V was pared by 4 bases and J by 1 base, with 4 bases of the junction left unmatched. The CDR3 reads CASSSHRGPNTEAFF. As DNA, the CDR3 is TGTGCCAGCAGCTCGCACAGGGGGCCGAACACTGAAGCTTTCTTT.

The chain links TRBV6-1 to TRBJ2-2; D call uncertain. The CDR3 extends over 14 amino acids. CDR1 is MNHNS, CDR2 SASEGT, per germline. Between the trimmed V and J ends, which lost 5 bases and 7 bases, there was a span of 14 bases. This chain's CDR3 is CASSHLLWGGELFF. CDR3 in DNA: TGTGCCAGCAGTCACCTCCTGTGGGGCGGGGAGCTGTTTTTT.

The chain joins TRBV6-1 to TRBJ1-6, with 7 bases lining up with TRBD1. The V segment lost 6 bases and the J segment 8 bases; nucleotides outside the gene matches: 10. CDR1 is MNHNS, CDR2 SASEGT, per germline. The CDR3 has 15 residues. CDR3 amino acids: CASRDRFFTDSPLHF. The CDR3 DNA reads TGTGCCAGCAGGGACAGGTTCTTCACGGATTCACCCCTCCACTTT.

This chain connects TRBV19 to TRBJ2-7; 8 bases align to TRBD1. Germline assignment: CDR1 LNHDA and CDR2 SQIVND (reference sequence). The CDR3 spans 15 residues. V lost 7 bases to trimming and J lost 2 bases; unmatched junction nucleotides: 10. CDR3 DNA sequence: TGTGCCAGTACCGATACCGGGACAGGACCCTACGAGCAGTACTTC. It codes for CASTDTGTGPYEQYF.

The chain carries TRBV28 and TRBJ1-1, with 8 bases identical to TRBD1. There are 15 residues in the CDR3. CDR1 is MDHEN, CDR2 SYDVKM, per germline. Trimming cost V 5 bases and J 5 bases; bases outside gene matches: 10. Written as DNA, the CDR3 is TGTGCCAGCAGTCCGCGGGCAGGGGGCGTAACTGAAGCTTTCTTT. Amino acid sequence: CASSPRAGGVTEAFF.

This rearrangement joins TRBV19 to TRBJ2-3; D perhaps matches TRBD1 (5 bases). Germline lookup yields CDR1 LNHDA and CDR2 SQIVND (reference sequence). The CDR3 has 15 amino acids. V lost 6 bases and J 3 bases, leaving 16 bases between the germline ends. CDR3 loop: CASRGPGRVTDTQYF. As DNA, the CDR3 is TGTGCCAGTAGGGGGCCGGGCAGGGTAACAGATACGCAGTATTTT.

The DNA for the CDR3 is TGTGCCAGCAGTACCCTCGGGGGTACCAACGAGCAGTACTTC. Translating it yields CASSTLGGTNEQYF. The rearrangement joins TRBV28 to TRBJ2-7; D possibly corresponds to TRBD2 (6 bases). V lost 5 bases to trimming and J lost 5 bases, with 16 bases between them. In germline, CDR1 is MDHEN, CDR2 SYDVKM. The CDR3 runs 14 residues.

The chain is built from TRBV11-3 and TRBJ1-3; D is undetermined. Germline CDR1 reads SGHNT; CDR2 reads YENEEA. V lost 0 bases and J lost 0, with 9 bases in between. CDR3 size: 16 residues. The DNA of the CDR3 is TGTGCCAGCAGCTTAGACGGGAGGTACTCTGGAAACACCATATATTTT. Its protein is CASSLDGRYSGNTIYF.

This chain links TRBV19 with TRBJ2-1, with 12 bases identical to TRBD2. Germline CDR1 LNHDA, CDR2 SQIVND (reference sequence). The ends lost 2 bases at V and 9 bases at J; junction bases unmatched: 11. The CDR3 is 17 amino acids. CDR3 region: CASSIRTLAGGPFEQFF. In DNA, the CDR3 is TGTGCCAGTAGTATACGAACCCTAGCGGGAGGGCCTTTTGAGCAGTTCTTC. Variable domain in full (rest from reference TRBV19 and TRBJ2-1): DGGITQSPKYLFRKEGQNVTLSCEQNLNHDAMYWYRQDPGQGLRLIYYSQIVNDFQKGDIAEGYSVSREKKESFPLTVTSAQKNPTAFYLCASSIRTLAGGPFEQFFGPGTRLTVL.

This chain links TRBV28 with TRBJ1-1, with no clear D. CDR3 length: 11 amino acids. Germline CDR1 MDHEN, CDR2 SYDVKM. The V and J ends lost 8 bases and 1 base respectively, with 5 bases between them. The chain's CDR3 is CASGWNTEAFF. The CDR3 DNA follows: TGTGCCAGCGGATGGAACACTGAAGCTTTCTTT.

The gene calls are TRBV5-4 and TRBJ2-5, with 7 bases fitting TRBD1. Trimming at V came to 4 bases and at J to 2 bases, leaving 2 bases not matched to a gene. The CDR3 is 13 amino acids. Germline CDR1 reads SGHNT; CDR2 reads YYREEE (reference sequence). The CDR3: CASSVGQQETQYF. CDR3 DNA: TGTGCCAGCAGCGTGGGACAGCAAGAGACCCAGTACTTC.

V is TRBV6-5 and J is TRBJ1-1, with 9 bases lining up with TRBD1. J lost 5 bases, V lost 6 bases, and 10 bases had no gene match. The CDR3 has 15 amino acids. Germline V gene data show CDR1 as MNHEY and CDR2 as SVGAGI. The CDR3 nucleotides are TGTGCCAGCAGGACAGGGGGAATCATGGTAACTGAAGCTTTCTTT. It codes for CASRTGGIMVTEAFF.

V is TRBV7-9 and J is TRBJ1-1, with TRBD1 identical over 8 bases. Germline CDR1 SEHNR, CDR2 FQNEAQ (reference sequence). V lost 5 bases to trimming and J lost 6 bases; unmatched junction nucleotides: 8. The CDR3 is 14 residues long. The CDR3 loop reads CASSPRQGKAEAFF. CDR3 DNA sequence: TGTGCCAGCAGCCCCCGACAGGGGAAGGCTGAAGCTTTCTTT.

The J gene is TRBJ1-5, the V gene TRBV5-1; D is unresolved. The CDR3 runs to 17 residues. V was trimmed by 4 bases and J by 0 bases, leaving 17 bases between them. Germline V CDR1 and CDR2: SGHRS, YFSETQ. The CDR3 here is CASSPGSGLNSNQPQHF. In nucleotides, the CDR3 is TGCGCCAGCAGCCCGGGGAGTGGACTCAATAGCAATCAGCCCCAGCATTTT.